Sequencing of this T cell receptor beta chain was carried out in a study of early T cells in non-severe SARS-CoV-2 infection. Overall study context: Bulk RNA isolated from unsorted whole blood underwent sequencing; chains were not paired.

This clonotype was seen many times. Antigen: not known. CDR1 is SGHVS, CDR2 FQNEAQ, per germline. CDR3 length equals 15 residues. Trimming removed 4 bases from V and 3 bases from J, with 10 bases in between. Study results and caveats: VDJdb-based matching was biased toward anti-spike CD8 responses and missed private and CD4 specificities.

Each cDNA molecule carried a unique molecular identifier. TCRdb redid the calling of the 5' RACE reads with MiXCR, one entry per CDR3 protein. Of roughly 35,000 distinct CDR3 sequences listed, roughly 3.9% are singletons. The receptor was isolated from an adult who was a healthcare worker with PCR-confirmed SARS-CoV-2 infection or an uninfected control (not recorded which). The sample was whole blood. The chain is built from TRBV7-8 and TRBJ1-6; D is ambiguous. CDR3 sequence (DNA): TGTGCCAGCAGCTCCGACGGAATCTATAATTCACCCCTCCACTTT. This encodes CASSSDGIYNSPLHF.